Included here is one T cell receptor (beta chain) sequence, with context. Its specificity is not known. Donors were Caucasian adults residing in Nashville, Tennessee, USA. This CDR3 contains 14 residues. Unmatched junction bases numbered 9, after V lost 2 bases and J lost 11 bases. The germline V gene encodes CDR1 LGHNA and CDR2 YNFKEQ. Sequencing was performed with immunoSEQ multiplex PCR; in TCRdb, only in-frame clones are kept and a portion is missing. The repertoire has 2 million to 2.5 million clones, over 90% of them found once; the top ten carry under 0.45%. These data belong to a study of shared clonotypes between healthy human individuals. Study observations and caveats: When compared with the clonotypes that were shared by all four sorted-subset donors, the non-shared clonotypes turned out to have lower generation probabilities.

This clonotype originated in a man aged 18 to 35 in good health. Some clones in this sample may be carry-over from other donors' samples. Sequencing was performed on naive CD4+ T cells from PBMCs. Subset here: CD45RA+ positively selected. The chain has TRBV4-2 and TRBJ2-5, with 9 bases lining up with TRBD2. The CDR3 sequence: CASSQTSGLGEQYF. The CDR3 nucleotides read TGTGCCAGCAGCCAAACTAGCGGGCTGGGTGAGCAGTACTTC.